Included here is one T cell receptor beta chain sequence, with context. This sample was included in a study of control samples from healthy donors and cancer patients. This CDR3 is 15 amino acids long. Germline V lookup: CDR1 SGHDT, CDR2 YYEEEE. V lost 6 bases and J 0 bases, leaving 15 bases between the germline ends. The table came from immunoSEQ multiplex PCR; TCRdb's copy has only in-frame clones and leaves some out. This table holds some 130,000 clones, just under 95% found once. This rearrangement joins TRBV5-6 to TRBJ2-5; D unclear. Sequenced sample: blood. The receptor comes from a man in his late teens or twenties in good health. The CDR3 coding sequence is TGTGCCAGCACCAGAATCGCACAGTACCAAGAGACCCAGTACTTC. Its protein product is CASTRIAQYQETQYF.